Below, one T cell receptor beta chain is given with its context. Its specificity is unknown. The data derive from a study of shared clonotypes between healthy human individuals. CDR3 length equals 15 residues. V was clipped by 1 base and J by 11 bases; unmatched bases: 13. Germline V lookup: CDR1 MGHRA, CDR2 YSYEKL. Study conclusions and caveats: How much donors shared clonotypes was expected to be affected by sequencing depth. Generally, estimated richness proved larger in naive subsets than it did in memory subsets.

Running of the assay took place at deep level. TCRdb keeps only in-frame clones here, not all; method: immunoSEQ multiplex PCR. The data show some 2.3 million clones, with about 92% seen just once and 0.35% to 0.5% held by the top ten. V is TRBV4-1 and J is TRBJ1-1; 7 bases are shared with TRBD1. Sequenced material: naive CD4+ T cells from PBMCs. The subset is: CD45RA+ positively selected. This clonotype was sampled from a man aged 18 to 30 in good health. Some clones in this sample may be carry-over from other donors' samples. In DNA, the CDR3 is TGCGCCAGCAGCCAAGTAGGGACAGCGGGTCGGGAGGCTTTCTTT. As protein: CASSQVGTAGREAFF.